The entry that follows covers one T cell receptor beta chain sequence. Its target is unknown. The data originate from a study of a mutant IDH1 vaccine in newly diagnosed glioma. Across the study: Therapy received beforehand was radiotherapy, temozolomide, or both, with most patients given both. At week 35 came visit V12, and visit V13 followed at week 47.

The time point: week 47, end of study. In the vaccine, a single dose held 300 ug of the mutant IDH1 20-mer peptide, along with topical imiquimod. Patients came in for eight vaccinations, in weeks 1, 3, 5, 7, 11, 15, 19 and 23. The germline V gene has CDR1 SGHDT and CDR2 YYEEEE. The V gene end was trimmed by 4 bases and the J gene end by 3 bases; junction bases not matched to a gene: 2. The CDR3 extends over 13 amino acids. The data were produced by immunoSEQ multiplex PCR, yet TCRdb's version contains in-frame clones alone and is incomplete. Here the sample spans about 12,000 clones, around three quarters being singletons.

The sample in question was PBMCs, obtained from a glioma patient whose treatment included an IDH1 peptide vaccine. The sequence derives from a woman in her thirties or forties with glioma. This chain links TRBV5-6 with TRBJ2-7, with TRBD1 identical over 9 bases. Written as DNA, the CDR3 is TGTGCCAGCAGCCGGGGACAGGGCTACGAGCAGTACTTC. Translation: CASSRGQGYEQYF.